This T cell receptor beta chain was recovered during a study of CD8 T cells in Susac syndrome. Controls were drawn from healthy donors and were matched for age and sex. The TEMRA cells underwent FACS enrichment, while the CD8+ and CD4+ T cells underwent negative isolation. Germline V CDR1 and CDR2: MNHEY, SMNVEV (reference sequence). The V end lost 7 bases, the J end lost 2 bases, and 14 bases lay between the germline ends. The CDR3 totals 14 residues. Random hexamers were used to reverse transcribe roughly 0.45 to 1 ug of RNA. The CDR3 of TCR beta was amplified by immunoSEQ multiplex PCR across 54 Vbeta and 13 Jbeta. MiXCR, run by TCRdb on the immunoSEQ multiplex PCR reads, gives a single entry per CDR3 protein. The data show about 160,000 distinct CDR3 sequences, 93% seen once.

The gene calls are TRBV27 and TRBJ1-1; a weak D match, TRBD1 (5 bases). The source of this sequence is a human donor in good health. Material for sequencing was CD4+ T cells from PBMCs. CDR3 sequence reads: CASITQGENTEAFF. CDR3 nucleotide sequence: TGTGCCAGCATAACCCAGGGCGAAAACACTGAAGCTTTCTTT.